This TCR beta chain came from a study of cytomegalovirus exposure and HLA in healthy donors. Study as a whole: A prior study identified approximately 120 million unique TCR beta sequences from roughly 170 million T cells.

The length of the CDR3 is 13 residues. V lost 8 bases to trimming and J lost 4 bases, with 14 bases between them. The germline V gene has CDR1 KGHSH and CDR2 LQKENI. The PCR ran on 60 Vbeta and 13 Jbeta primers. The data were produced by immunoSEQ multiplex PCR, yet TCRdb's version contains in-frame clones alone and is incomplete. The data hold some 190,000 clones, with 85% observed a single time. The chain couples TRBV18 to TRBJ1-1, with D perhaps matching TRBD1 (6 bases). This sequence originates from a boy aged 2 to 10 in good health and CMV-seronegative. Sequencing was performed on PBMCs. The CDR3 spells CASLQGQVTEAFF. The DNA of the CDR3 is TGTGCCAGCCTCCAGGGGCAGGTCACTGAAGCTTTCTTT.